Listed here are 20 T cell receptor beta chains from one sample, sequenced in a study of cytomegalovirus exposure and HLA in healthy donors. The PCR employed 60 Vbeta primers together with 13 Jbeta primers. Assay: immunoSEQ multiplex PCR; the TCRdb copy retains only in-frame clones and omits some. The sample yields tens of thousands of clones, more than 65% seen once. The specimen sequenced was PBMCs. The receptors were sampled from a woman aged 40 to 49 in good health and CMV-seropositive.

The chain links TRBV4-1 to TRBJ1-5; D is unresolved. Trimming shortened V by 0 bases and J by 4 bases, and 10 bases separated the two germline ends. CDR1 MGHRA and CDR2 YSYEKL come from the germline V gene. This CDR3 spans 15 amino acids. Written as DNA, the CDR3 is TGCGCCAGCAGCCAAGATTCGGGGAAAAATCAGCCCCAGCATTTT. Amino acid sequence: CASSQDSGKNQPQHF.

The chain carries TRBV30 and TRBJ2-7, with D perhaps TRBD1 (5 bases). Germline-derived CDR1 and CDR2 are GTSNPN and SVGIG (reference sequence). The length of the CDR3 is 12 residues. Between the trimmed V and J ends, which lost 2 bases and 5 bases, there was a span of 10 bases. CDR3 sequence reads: CAWSRQLDEQYF. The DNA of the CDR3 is TGTGCCTGGAGTCGACAGTTGGACGAGCAGTACTTC.

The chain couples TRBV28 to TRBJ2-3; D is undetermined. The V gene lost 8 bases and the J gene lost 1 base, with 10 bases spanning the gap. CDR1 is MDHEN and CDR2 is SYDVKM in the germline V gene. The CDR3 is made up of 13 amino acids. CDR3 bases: TGTGCCAGCCTCGTGTCGGGCACAGATACGCAGTATTTT. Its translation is CASLVSGTDTQYF. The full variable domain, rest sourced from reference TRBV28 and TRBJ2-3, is DVKVTQSSRYLVKRTGEKVFLECVQDMDHENMFWYRQDPGLGLRLIYFSYDVKMKEKGDIPEGYSVSREKKERFSLILESASTNQTSMYLCASLVSGTDTQYFGPGTRLTVL.

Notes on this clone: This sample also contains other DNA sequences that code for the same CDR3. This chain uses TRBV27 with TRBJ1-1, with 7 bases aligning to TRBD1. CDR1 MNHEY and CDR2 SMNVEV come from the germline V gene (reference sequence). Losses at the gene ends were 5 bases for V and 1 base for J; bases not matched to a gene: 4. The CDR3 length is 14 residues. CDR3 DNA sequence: TGTGCCAGCAGTGCGACAGGGAGGAACACTGAAGCTTTCTTT. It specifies CASSATGRNTEAFF.

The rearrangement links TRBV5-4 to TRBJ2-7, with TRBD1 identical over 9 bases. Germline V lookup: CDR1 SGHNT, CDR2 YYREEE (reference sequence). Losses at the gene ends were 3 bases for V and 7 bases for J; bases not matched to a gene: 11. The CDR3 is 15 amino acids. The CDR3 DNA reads TGTGCCAGCAGCTCCGGGACAGGGTTCTCGGGAGAGCAGTACTTC. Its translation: CASSSGTGFSGEQYF. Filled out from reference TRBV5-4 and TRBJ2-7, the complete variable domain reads ETGVTQSPTHLIKTRGQQVTLRCSSQSGHNTVSWYQQALGQGPQFIFQYYREEENGRGNFPPRFSGLQFPNYSSELNVNALELDDSALYLCASSSGTGFSGEQYFGPGTRLTVT.

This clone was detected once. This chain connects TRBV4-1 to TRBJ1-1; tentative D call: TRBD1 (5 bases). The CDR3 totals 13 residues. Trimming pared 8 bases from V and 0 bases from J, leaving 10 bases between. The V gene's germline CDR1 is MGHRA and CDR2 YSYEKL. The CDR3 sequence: CASGGNLNTEAFF. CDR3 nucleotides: TGCGCCAGCGGGGGGAACCTGAACACTGAAGCTTTCTTT.

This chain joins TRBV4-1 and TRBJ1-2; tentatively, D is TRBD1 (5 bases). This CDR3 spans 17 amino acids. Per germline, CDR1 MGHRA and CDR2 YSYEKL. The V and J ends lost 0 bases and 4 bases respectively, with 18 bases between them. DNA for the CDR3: TGCGCCAGCAGCCAAGAGGTGGTTCAGGGTGTGACCTATGGCTACACCTTC. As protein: CASSQEVVQGVTYGYTF.

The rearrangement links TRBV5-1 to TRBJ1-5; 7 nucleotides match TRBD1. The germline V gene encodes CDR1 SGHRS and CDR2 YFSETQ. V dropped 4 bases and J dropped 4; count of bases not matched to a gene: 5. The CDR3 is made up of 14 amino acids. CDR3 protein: CASSLGQDNQPQHF. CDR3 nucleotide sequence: TGCGCCAGCAGCCTCGGACAGGATAATCAGCCCCAGCATTTT.

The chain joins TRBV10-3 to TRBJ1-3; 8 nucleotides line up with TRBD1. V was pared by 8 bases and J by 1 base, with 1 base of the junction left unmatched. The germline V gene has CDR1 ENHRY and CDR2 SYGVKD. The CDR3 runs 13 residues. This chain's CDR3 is CAIRTGSGNTIYF. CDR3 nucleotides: TGTGCCATCCGGACAGGGTCTGGAAACACCATATATTTT.

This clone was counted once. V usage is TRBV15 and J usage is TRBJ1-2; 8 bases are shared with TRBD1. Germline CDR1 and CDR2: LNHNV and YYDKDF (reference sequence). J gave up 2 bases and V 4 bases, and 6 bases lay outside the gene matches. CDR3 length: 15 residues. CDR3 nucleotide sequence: TGTGCCACCAGCATCCCCCCAGGGGGCAACTATGGCTACACCTTC. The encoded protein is CATSIPPGGNYGYTF.

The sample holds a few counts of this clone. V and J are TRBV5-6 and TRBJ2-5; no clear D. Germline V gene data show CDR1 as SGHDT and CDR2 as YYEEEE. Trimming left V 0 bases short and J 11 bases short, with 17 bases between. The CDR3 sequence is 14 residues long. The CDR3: CASSLATRLLEQYF. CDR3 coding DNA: TGTGCCAGCAGCTTGGCTACACGACTGTTAGAGCAGTACTTC. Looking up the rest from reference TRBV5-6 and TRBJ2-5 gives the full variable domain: DAGVTQSPTHLIKTRGQQVTLRCSPKSGHDTVSWYQQALGQGPQFIFQYYEEEERQRGNFPDRFSGHQFPNYSSELNVNALLLGDSALYLCASSLATRLLEQYFGPGTRLLVL.

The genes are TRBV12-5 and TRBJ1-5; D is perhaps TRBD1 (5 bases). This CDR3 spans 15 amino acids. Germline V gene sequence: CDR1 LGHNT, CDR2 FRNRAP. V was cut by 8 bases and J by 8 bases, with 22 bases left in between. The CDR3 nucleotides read TGTGCTAGTCAAGGGGCTCTAGTGGCGTCCAAGCCCCAGCATTTT. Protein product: CASQGALVASKPQHF.

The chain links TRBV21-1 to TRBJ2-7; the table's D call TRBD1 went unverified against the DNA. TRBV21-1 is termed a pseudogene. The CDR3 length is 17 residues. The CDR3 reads CASSKAPPSTGYYEQYF. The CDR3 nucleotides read TGTGCCAGCAGCAAAGCGCCCCCATCCACAGGCTACTACGAGCAGTACTTC.

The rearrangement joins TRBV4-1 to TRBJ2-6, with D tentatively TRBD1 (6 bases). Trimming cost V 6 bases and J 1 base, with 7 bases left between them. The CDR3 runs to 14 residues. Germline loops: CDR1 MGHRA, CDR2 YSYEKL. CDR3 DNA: TGCGCCAGCAGGCAGGGGTCTGGGGCCAACGTCCTGACTTTC. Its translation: CASRQGSGANVLTF.

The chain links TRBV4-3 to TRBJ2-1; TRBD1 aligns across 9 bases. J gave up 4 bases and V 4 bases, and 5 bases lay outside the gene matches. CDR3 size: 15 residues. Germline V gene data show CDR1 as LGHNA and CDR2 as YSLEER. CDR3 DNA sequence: TGCGCCAGCAGCCCTGGACAGGGGAAATACAATGAGCAGTTCTTC. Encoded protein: CASSPGQGKYNEQFF.

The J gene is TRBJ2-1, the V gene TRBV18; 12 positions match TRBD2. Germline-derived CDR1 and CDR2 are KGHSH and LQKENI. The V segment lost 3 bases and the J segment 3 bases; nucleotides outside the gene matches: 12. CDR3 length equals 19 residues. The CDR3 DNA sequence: TGTGCCAGCTCACCCCTCGGACTAGCGGGAACAGTAAGCTACAATGAGCAGTTCTTC. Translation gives CASSPLGLAGTVSYNEQFF.

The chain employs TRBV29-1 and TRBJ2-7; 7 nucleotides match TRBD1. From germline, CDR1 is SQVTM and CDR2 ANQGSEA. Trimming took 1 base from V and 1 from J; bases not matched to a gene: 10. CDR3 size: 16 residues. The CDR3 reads CSVEGVGDSQSYEQYF. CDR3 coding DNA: TGCAGCGTTGAAGGGGTGGGGGACAGTCAATCCTACGAGCAGTACTTC.

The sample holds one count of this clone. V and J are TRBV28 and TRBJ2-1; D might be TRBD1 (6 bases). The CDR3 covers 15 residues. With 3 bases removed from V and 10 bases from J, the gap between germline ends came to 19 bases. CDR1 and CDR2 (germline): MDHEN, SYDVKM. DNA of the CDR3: TGTGCCAGCAGTTTGGGGAGCTGGGGGCCGGGGGAGCAGTTCTTC. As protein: CASSLGSWGPGEQFF.

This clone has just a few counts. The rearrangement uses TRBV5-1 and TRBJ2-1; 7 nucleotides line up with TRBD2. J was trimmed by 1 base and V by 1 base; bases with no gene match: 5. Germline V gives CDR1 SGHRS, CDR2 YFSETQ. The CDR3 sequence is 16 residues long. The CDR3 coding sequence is TGCGCCAGCAGCTTGTCTAGCGGCGTATCCTACAATGAGCAGTTCTTC. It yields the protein CASSLSSGVSYNEQFF.

The CDR3 DNA sequence: TGTGCCAGCAGCACAATAGCGGAGAGCTACGAGCAGTACTTC. Encoded protein: CASSTIAESYEQYF. The chain uses TRBV27 and TRBJ2-7; D perhaps matches TRBD2 (6 bases). The CDR3 is made up of 14 amino acids. V shed 6 bases and J shed 3 bases, with 15 bases lying between them. Germline CDR1 and CDR2: MNHEY and SMNVEV (reference sequence).